This T cell receptor beta chain was observed in a study of shared clonotypes between healthy human individuals. Study-wide results and limits: On the whole, naive subsets had larger estimated richness than memory subsets had.

V dropped 4 bases and J dropped 9; count of bases not matched to a gene: 7. This CDR3 is built from 16 residues. Germline CDR1 is SGHTA and CDR2 is FQGNSA. Comment on this clone: The antigen is not known.

Method: immunoSEQ multiplex PCR; TCRdb's copy keeps in-frame clones and lacks some. This repertoire shows under 2,500,000 clones, more than 90% found once; its top ten account for less than 0.15%. The clonotype originates from a man aged 18 to 35 in good health. This chain links TRBV7-2 with TRBJ2-1; 15 bases fit TRBD2. The sequenced sample consisted of naive CD4+ T cells sorted from blood. Subset reported: CD45RA+ positively selected. Written as DNA, the CDR3 is TGTGCCAGCAGCTCCCCAGGACTAGCGGGAGGGTTTGAGCAGTTCTTC. This encodes CASSSPGLAGGFEQFF.